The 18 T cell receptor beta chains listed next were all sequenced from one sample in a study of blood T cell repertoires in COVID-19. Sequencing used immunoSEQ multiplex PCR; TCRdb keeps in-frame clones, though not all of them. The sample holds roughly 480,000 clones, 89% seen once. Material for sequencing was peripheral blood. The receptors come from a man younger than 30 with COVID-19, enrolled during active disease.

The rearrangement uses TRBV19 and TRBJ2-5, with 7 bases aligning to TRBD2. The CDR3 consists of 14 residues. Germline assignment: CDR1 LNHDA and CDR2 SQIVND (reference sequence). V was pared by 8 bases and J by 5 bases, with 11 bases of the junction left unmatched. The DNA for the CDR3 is TGTGCCAGTGCAAGCGGGACTATGGGTGAGACCCAGTACTTC. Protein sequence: CASASGTMGETQYF. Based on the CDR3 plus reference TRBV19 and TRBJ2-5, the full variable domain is DGGITQSPKYLFRKEGQNVTLSCEQNLNHDAMYWYRQDPGQGLRLIYYSQIVNDFQKGDIAEGYSVSREKKESFPLTVTSAQKNPTAFYLCASASGTMGETQYFGPGTRLLVL.

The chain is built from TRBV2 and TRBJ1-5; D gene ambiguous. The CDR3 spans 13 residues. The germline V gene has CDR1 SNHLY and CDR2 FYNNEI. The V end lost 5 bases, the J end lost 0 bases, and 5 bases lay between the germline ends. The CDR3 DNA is TGTGCCAGCAGTCCAGATAGCAATCAGCCCCAGCATTTT. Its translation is CASSPDSNQPQHF.

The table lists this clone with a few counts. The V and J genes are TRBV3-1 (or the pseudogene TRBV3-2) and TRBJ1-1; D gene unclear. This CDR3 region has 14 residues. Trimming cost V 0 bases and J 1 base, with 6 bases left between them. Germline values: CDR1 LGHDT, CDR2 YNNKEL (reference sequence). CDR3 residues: CASSQDAENTEAFF. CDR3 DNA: TGTGCCAGCAGCCAAGATGCGGAGAACACTGAAGCTTTCTTT.

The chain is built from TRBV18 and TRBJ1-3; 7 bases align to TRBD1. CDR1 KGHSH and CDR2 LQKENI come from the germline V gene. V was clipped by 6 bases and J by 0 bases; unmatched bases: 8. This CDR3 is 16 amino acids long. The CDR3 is CASSPGTDISGNTIYF. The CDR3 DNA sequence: TGTGCCAGCTCCCCCGGGACAGACATCTCTGGAAACACCATATATTTT.

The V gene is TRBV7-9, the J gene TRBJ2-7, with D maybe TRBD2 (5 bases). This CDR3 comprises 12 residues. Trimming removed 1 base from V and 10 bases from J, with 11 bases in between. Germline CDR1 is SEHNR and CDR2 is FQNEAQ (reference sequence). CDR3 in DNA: TGTGCCAGCAGCTTAGATGTCGGGAACCAGTACTTC. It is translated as CASSLDVGNQYF.

DNA for the CDR3: TGTGCCAGCAGCTTATATTCTCAGGCCGAGGGCTACAATGAGCAGTTCTTC. Translation gives CASSLYSQAEGYNEQFF. V gene TRBV7-2 combines with J gene TRBJ2-1, with TRBD2 as a possible D gene (5 bases). This CDR3 contains 17 residues. V lost 2 bases and J 3 bases, leaving 17 bases between the germline ends. Germline V gene lookup returns CDR1 SGHTA and CDR2 FQGNSA.

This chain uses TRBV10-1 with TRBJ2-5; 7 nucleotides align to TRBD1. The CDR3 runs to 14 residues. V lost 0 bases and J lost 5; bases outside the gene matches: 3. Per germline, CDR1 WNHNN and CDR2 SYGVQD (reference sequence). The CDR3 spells CASSESTGMETQYF. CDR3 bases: TGCGCCAGCAGTGAGTCGACAGGGATGGAGACCCAGTACTTC.

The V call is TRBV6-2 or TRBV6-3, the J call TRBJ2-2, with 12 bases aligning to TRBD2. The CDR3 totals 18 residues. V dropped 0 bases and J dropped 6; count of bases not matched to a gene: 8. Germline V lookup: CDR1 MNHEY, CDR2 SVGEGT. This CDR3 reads CASSYSRTSGISAGELFF. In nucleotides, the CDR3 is TGTGCCAGCAGTTACTCTCGGACTAGCGGGATTTCGGCCGGGGAGCTGTTTTTT.

The CDR3 reads CASSPQPGLGNEQFF. As DNA, the CDR3 is TGTGCCAGCTCACCTCAACCGGGACTAGGCAATGAGCAGTTCTTC. The chain links TRBV18 to TRBJ2-1; 8 nucleotides agree with TRBD2. J lost 6 bases, V lost 3 bases, and 7 bases had no gene match. The CDR3 contains 15 residues. Germline CDR1 reads KGHSH; CDR2 reads LQKENI.

CDR3 loop: CASSPQGPELETQYF. The DNA of the CDR3 is TGCGCCAGCAGCCCCCAGGGCCCCGAGCTCGAGACCCAGTACTTC. The V call is TRBV5-1, the J call TRBJ2-5, with a possible D match to TRBD1 (5 bases). V was shortened by 4 bases and J by 5 bases, with 18 bases between the two germline ends. Germline-derived CDR1 and CDR2 are SGHRS and YFSETQ. CDR3 length: 15 amino acids.

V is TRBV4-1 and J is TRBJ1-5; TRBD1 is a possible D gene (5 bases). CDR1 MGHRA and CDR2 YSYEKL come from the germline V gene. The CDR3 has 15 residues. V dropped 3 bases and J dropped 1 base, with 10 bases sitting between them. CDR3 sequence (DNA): TGCGCCAGCAGCCACGTTGACAGAAGCAATCAGCCCCAGCATTTT. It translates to CASSHVDRSNQPQHF.

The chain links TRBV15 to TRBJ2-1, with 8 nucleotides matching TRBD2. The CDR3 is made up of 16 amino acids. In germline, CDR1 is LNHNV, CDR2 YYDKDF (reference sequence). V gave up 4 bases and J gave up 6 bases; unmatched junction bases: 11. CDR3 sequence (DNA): TGTGCCACCAGCACCCTCCGAGGGACTAGGGGCAATGAGCAGTTCTTC. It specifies CATSTLRGTRGNEQFF.

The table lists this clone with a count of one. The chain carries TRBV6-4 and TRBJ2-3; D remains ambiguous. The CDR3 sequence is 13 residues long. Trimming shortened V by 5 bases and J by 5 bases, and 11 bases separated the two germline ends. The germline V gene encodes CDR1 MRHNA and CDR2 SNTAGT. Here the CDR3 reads CASSMQREDTQYF. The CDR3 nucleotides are TGTGCCAGCAGTATGCAAAGAGAAGATACGCAGTATTTT.

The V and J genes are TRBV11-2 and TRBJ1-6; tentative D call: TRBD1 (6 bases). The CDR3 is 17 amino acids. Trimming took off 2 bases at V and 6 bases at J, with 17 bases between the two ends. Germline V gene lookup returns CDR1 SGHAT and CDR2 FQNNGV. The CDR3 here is CASSLPPGHAINSPLHF. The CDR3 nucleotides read TGTGCCAGCAGCTTACCCCCGGGACACGCTATTAATTCACCCCTCCACTTT.

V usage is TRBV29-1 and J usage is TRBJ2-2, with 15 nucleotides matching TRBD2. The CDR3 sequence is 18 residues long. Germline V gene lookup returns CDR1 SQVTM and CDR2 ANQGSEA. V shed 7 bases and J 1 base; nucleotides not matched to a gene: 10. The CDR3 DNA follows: TGCAGCGCCACACCGGGACTAGCGGGAGGCCGGAACACCGGGGAGCTGTTTTTT. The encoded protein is CSATPGLAGGRNTGELFF.

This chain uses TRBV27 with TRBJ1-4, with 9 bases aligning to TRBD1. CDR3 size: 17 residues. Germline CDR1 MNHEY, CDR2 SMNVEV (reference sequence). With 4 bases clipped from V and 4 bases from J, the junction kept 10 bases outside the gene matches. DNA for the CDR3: TGTGCCAGCAGTTCGTGGACAGGGGACGGGGTTAATGAAAAACTGTTTTTT. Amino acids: CASSSWTGDGVNEKLFF.

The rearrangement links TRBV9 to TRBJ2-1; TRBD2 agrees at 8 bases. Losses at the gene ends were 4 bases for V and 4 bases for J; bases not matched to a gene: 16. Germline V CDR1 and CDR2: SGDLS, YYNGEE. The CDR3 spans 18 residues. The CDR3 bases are TGTGCCAGCAGCACCAATCCCGAGGAGCTAGCGGGTTACAATGAGCAGTTCTTC. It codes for CASSTNPEELAGYNEQFF. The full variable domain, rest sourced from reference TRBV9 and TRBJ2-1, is DSGVTQTPKHLITATGQRVTLRCSPRSGDLSVYWYQQSLDQGLQFLIQYYNGEERAKGNILERFSAQQFPDLHSELNLSSLELGDSALYFCASSTNPEELAGYNEQFFGPGTRLTVL.

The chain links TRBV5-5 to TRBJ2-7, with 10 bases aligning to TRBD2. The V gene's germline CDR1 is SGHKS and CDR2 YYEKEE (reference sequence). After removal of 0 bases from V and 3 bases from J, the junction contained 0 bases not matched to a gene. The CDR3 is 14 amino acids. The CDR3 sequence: CASSLASGSYEQYF. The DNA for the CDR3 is TGTGCCAGCAGCTTGGCTAGCGGGAGCTACGAGCAGTACTTC.